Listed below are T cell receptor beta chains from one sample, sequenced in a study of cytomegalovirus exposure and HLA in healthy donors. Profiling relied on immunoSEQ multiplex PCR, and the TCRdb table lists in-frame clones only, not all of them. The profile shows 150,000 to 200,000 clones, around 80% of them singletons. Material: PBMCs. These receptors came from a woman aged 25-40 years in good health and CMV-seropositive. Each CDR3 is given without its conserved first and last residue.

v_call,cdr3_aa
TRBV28,ASRTGGSVYEQY
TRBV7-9,ASSLDRTQGYT
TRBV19,ASSTSPGDPRPYEQY
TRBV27,ASSAWGGITEAF
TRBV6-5,ASSYRGSSGNTIY
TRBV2,ASEPEQVTVYNEQF
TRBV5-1,ASSLETPNYGYT
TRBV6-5,ASSYWTGSRNTEAF
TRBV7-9,ASSLMTGGETQY
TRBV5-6,ASSLAVISTDTQY
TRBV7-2,ASSLVGGKYEQY
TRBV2,ASSELRSHTAQY
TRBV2,ASNRGVLAKNIQY
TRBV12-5,ASGLVQVTGLSNEQF
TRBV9,ASSGSGGETQY
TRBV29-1,SVELGVTGELF
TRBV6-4,ASSDSTSGYNEQF
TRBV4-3,ASSPGLAGVGTGELF
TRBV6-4,ASRDTGGTEAF
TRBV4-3,ASSHDRDGQGAGYNEQF